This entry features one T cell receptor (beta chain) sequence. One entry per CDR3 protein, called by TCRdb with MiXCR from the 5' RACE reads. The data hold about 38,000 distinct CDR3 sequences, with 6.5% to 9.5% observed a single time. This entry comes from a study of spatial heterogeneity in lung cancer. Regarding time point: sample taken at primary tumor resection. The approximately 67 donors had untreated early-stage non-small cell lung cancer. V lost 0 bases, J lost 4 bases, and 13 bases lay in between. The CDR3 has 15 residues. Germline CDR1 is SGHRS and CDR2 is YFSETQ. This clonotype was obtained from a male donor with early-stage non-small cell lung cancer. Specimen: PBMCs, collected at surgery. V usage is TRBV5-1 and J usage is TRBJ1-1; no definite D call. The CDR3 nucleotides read TGCGCCAGCAGCTTGGCCGACCCACGGAGCACTGAAGCTTTCTTT. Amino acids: CASSLADPRSTEAFF.